These 32 T cell receptor beta chains originate from one sample sequenced in a study of blood T cell repertoires in COVID-19. Data came from immunoSEQ multiplex PCR; TCRdb stores just in-frame clones and leaves some out. The table has about 230,000 clones, roughly 84% seen once; the top ten hold roughly 30%. Input material: peripheral blood. The receptor source for this set is a man between 40 and 49 years old with acute or convalescent COVID-19.

The chain employs TRBV19 and TRBJ1-5, with 8 bases lining up with TRBD1. The CDR3 consists of 13 residues. The V gene end was trimmed by 10 bases and the J gene end by 4 bases; junction bases not matched to a gene: 6. Germline assignment: CDR1 LNHDA and CDR2 SQIVND (reference sequence). CDR3 in amino acids: CATSGQVNQPQHF. DNA for the CDR3: TGTGCCACCTCGGGACAGGTGAATCAGCCCCAGCATTTT.

The gene calls are TRBV6-5 and TRBJ2-2; D remains ambiguous. V lost 6 bases and J lost 5, with 7 bases in between. CDR3 length: 12 residues. Germline V gene lookup returns CDR1 MNHEY and CDR2 SVGAGI. For the CDR3, the DNA is TGTGCCAGCAGACTACCGACCGGGGAGCTGTTTTTT. Translation gives CASRLPTGELFF.

The chain has TRBV7-2 and TRBJ1-5, with 7 bases identical to TRBD1. The germline V gene encodes CDR1 SGHTA and CDR2 FQGNSA. The CDR3 is 13 amino acids. V trimming: 5 bases; J trimming: 11 bases; junction bases outside the gene matches: 9. CDR3 protein: CASSPGPQGAQHF. The CDR3 nucleotides read TGTGCCAGCAGCCCCGGGCCCCAGGGGGCCCAGCATTTT.

V is TRBV27 and J is TRBJ2-7; D perhaps matches TRBD1 (6 bases). The CDR3 covers 16 residues. Germline V gene sequence: CDR1 MNHEY, CDR2 SMNVEV (reference sequence). Trimming pared 4 bases from V and 0 bases from J, leaving 16 bases between. CDR3 protein: CASSYRTGTSSYEQYF. The CDR3 DNA is TGTGCCAGCAGTTACCGAACAGGGACGAGCTCCTACGAGCAGTACTTC.

This rearrangement joins TRBV19 to TRBJ2-3; TRBD1 might be the D (5 bases). CDR3 length: 14 residues. V lost 4 bases, J lost 2 bases, and 10 bases lay in between. Germline CDR1 is LNHDA and CDR2 is SQIVND (reference sequence). The CDR3 DNA reads as TGTGCCAGTAGTAGGCAGGACAACACAGATACGCAGTATTTT. Amino acid sequence: CASSRQDNTDTQYF.

This clone showed up just once. This sequence joins TRBV6-1 and TRBJ2-1; tentatively, D is TRBD1 (6 bases). The V end was cut by 1 base, the J end by 0 bases, with 10 bases between. The germline CDR1 and CDR2 sequences are MNHNS and SASEGT. The CDR3 loop spans 16 amino acids. CDR3 residues: CASSEVTGSSYNEQFF. The CDR3 coding sequence is TGTGCCAGCAGTGAAGTCACAGGGAGCTCCTACAATGAGCAGTTCTTC.

V and J are TRBV28 and TRBJ1-1; 10 nucleotides agree with TRBD1. The germline V gene encodes CDR1 MDHEN and CDR2 SYDVKM. With 2 bases clipped from V and 5 bases from J, the junction kept 2 bases outside the gene matches. The CDR3 extends over 14 amino acids. In DNA, the CDR3 is TGTGCCAGCAGTTTAGGGACAGGGGAAACTGAAGCTTTCTTT. It specifies CASSLGTGETEAFF.

CDR3 region: CASSPGQPASGYTF. The CDR3 DNA sequence: TGTGCCAGCTCACCGGGACAGCCGGCGAGTGGCTACACCTTC. This chain uses TRBV18 with TRBJ1-2; 7 positions agree with TRBD1. This CDR3 has 14 amino acids. With V trimmed by 3 bases and J by 7 bases, 8 bases remained unmatched. Germline CDR1 reads KGHSH; CDR2 reads LQKENI.

The chain employs TRBV11-2 and TRBJ2-5; tentative D call: TRBD2 (7 bases). V lost 4 bases and J 7 bases, leaving 16 bases between the germline ends. There are 14 residues in the CDR3. Germline V CDR1 and CDR2: SGHAT, FQNNGV. The CDR3 bases are TGTGCCAGCAGCTCACTCCGGGGGGCGGTGACCCAGTACTTC. It translates to CASSSLRGAVTQYF. Combining the CDR3 with reference TRBV11-2 and TRBJ2-5 gives the whole variable domain EAGVAQSPRYKIIEKRQSVAFWCNPISGHATLYWYQQILGQGPKLLIQFQNNGVVDDSQLPKDRFSAERLKGVDSTLKIQPAKLEDSAVYLCASSSLRGAVTQYFGPGTRLLVL.

This clone has just one count. V is TRBV6-2 or TRBV6-3 and J is TRBJ2-1; 12 bases line up with TRBD1. V gave up 6 bases and J gave up 6 bases; unmatched junction bases: 3. The CDR3 spans 14 residues. The germline V gene encodes CDR1 MNHEY and CDR2 SVGEGT. The CDR3 nucleotides read TGTGCCAGCAGCCCGGGACAGGGGGCCAATGAGCAGTTCTTC. It translates to CASSPGQGANEQFF.

This chain uses TRBV5-6 with TRBJ2-3, with no clear D. Germline CDR1 reads SGHDT; CDR2 reads YYEEEE. CDR3 length: 16 residues. V was cut by 0 bases and J by 0 bases, with 11 bases left in between. The CDR3 loop reads CASSLGDTVSTDTQYF. The CDR3, as DNA: TGTGCCAGCAGCTTGGGTGATACAGTAAGCACAGATACGCAGTATTTT.

The chain has TRBV6-9 and TRBJ1-1, with 9 bases lining up with TRBD1. Germline loops: CDR1 MNHGY, CDR2 SVAAGI. The CDR3 spans 15 residues. The junction had 9 bases not matched to a gene; V was cut back by 6 bases and J by 4 bases. CDR3 in DNA: TGTGCCAGCAGCTCCAAGGACAGGGGAATCACTGAAGCTTTCTTT. Its protein product is CASSSKDRGITEAFF.

The chain couples TRBV12-3 or TRBV12-4 to TRBJ2-7, with TRBD1 as a possible D gene (6 bases). Trimming took off 8 bases at V and 0 bases at J, with 11 bases between the two ends. The CDR3 is 13 amino acids. The CDR3 region has the DNA TGTGCCAGCGGACAGAGGAACTCCTACGAGCAGTACTTC. Amino acid sequence: CASGQRNSYEQYF.

With regard to this clone: Other DNA sequences in the same sample also yield this CDR3. This chain links TRBV3-1 (or the pseudogene TRBV3-2) with TRBJ2-5, with TRBD1 as a possible D gene (5 bases). V was shortened by 1 base and J by 7 bases, with 7 bases between the two germline ends. The CDR3 sequence is 12 residues long. Germline assignment: CDR1 LGHDT and CDR2 YNNKEL (reference sequence). Written as DNA, the CDR3 is TGTGCCAGCAGCCAAGGGCAGGGGACCCAGTACTTC. Amino acid sequence: CASSQGQGTQYF.

CDR3 sequence reads: CASSLGQGTSGSLEQFF. The CDR3 bases are TGTGCCAGCAGCTTAGGGCAGGGGACTAGCGGGAGTCTTGAGCAGTTCTTC. J is TRBJ2-1 and V is TRBV7-9, with 14 bases lining up with TRBD2. Looked up from germline, CDR1 is SEHNR and CDR2 is FQNEAQ (reference sequence). This CDR3 has 17 amino acids. V was clipped by 1 base and J by 9 bases; unmatched bases: 8.

The chain has TRBV19 and TRBJ1-4, with D uncertain. Trimming pared 5 bases from V and 2 bases from J, leaving 9 bases between. This CDR3 is 14 amino acids long. Germline loops: CDR1 LNHDA, CDR2 SQIVND (reference sequence). CDR3 sequence reads: CASSSQDTNEKLFF. CDR3 bases: TGTGCCAGTAGTTCCCAGGATACTAATGAAAAACTGTTTTTT.

The chain carries TRBV4-1 and TRBJ2-3, with unresolved D. Germline lookup yields CDR1 MGHRA and CDR2 YSYEKL. The V gene lost 2 bases and the J gene lost 0 bases, with 12 bases spanning the gap. The CDR3 runs 16 residues. CDR3 DNA sequence: TGCGCCAGCAGCCAACTGGCCTCCCAGAGCACAGATACGCAGTATTTT. This translates into CASSQLASQSTDTQYF.

The rearrangement links TRBV6-2 or TRBV6-3 to TRBJ2-7; 11 nucleotides line up with TRBD2. V was pared by 5 bases and J by 3 bases, with 12 bases of the junction left unmatched. The germline gives CDR1 MNHEY, CDR2 SVGEGT. The CDR3 consists of 17 residues. The CDR3 bases are TGTGCCAGCAGTCACTGGATAGCGGGAGGGCTCTTCTACGAGCAGTACTTC. It translates to CASSHWIAGGLFYEQYF.

V usage is TRBV7-9 and J usage is TRBJ2-7; possible D gene TRBD1, 6 bases. Germline V gene sequence: CDR1 SEHNR, CDR2 FQNEAQ (reference sequence). The CDR3 runs to 14 residues. Between the trimmed V and J ends, which lost 8 bases and 7 bases, there was a span of 21 bases. The CDR3 DNA sequence: TGTGCCAGCGGGGGCCAGTTAGCGTCTAGAGAGCAGTACTTC. It is translated as CASGGQLASREQYF.

The genes are TRBV7-7 and TRBJ2-6, with a tentative D call TRBD2 (5 bases). Germline V gives CDR1 SSHAT, CDR2 FNYEAQ (reference sequence). Trimming shortened V by 4 bases and J by 3 bases, and 7 bases separated the two germline ends. The CDR3 covers 14 residues. Written as DNA, the CDR3 is TGTGCCAGCAGCTACGGGGTTGGGGCCAACGTCCTGACTTTC. This translates into CASSYGVGANVLTF.

The V and J genes are TRBV7-2 and TRBJ2-1, with 7 bases that match TRBD2. The V gene end was trimmed by 2 bases and the J gene end by 8 bases; junction bases not matched to a gene: 9. The CDR3 sequence is 15 residues long. CDR1 is SGHTA, CDR2 FQGNSA, per germline. The CDR3 loop is CASSLLAGAWDEQFF. The CDR3 coding sequence is TGTGCCAGCAGCTTACTCGCGGGAGCATGGGATGAGCAGTTCTTC.

This chain links TRBV4-1 with TRBJ1-2, with 9 bases identical to TRBD1. Losses at the gene ends were 5 bases for V and 3 bases for J; bases not matched to a gene: 10. The CDR3 is made up of 16 amino acids. Germline CDR1 and CDR2: MGHRA and YSYEKL. CDR3 sequence (DNA): TGCGCCAGCAGCTTAAAAGCGACAGGGGGGGACTATGGCTACACCTTC. It translates to CASSLKATGGDYGYTF.

J is TRBJ2-7 and V is TRBV5-1, with D maybe TRBD1 (6 bases). Germline loops: CDR1 SGHRS, CDR2 YFSETQ. This CDR3 has 14 amino acids. The V and J ends lost 1 base and 2 bases respectively, with 10 bases between them. The CDR3 bases are TGCGCCAGCAGCTTGTCAACAGGGCCCTACGAGCAGTACTTC. Its translation is CASSLSTGPYEQYF.

For the CDR3, the DNA is TGCGCCAGCAGGGTAGCGGGAGTGAATGAGCAGTTCTTC. Its translation is CASRVAGVNEQFF. The chain is built from TRBV5-1 and TRBJ2-1; 9 nucleotides align to TRBD2. V trimming: 5 bases; J trimming: 7 bases; junction bases outside the gene matches: 4. The CDR3 length is 13 residues. From germline, CDR1 is SGHRS and CDR2 YFSETQ. Looking up the rest from reference TRBV5-1 and TRBJ2-1 gives the full variable domain: KAGVTQTPRYLIKTRGQQVTLSCSPISGHRSVSWYQQTPGQGLQFLFEYFSETQRNKGNFPGRFSGRQFSNSRSEMNVSTLELGDSALYLCASRVAGVNEQFFGPGTRLTVL.

The gene calls are TRBV30 and TRBJ2-1, with unresolved D. The V end was cut by 5 bases, the J end by 6 bases, with 11 bases between. The length of the CDR3 is 12 residues. Germline V gene lookup returns CDR1 GTSNPN and CDR2 SVGIG (reference sequence). The CDR3, as DNA: TGTGCCTGGGAGCTTAACCTCAATGAGCAGTTCTTC. The encoded protein is CAWELNLNEQFF.

This rearrangement joins TRBV6-5 to TRBJ1-5; 8 bases agree with TRBD1. The junction had 7 bases not matched to a gene; V was cut back by 4 bases and J by 5 bases. This CDR3 is 15 amino acids long. CDR1 is MNHEY and CDR2 is SVGAGI in the germline V gene. Here the CDR3 DNA reads TGTGCCAGCAGTTCAACAGGGGGGGAGTATCAGCCCCAGCATTTT. This gives the protein CASSSTGGEYQPQHF.

This clone has just a few counts. The chain uses TRBV27 and TRBJ1-2; D possibly corresponds to TRBD1 (5 bases). CDR3 size: 16 residues. Germline V lookup: CDR1 MNHEY, CDR2 SMNVEV (reference sequence). V was clipped by 5 bases and J by 0 bases, with 16 bases between them. The CDR3 DNA reads TGTGCCAGCAGTACCCTGGGGGGTGATACTAACTATGGCTACACCTTC. The encoded protein is CASSTLGGDTNYGYTF.

This chain uses TRBV20-1 with TRBJ1-1; D is ambiguous. V lost 3 bases and J lost 11, with 13 bases in between. CDR1 DFQATT and CDR2 SNEGSKA come from the germline V gene (reference sequence). CDR3 length: 11 amino acids. CDR3 DNA: TGCAGTGCTAGTTTTCCCCCGGAGGCTTTCTTT. This gives the protein CSASFPPEAFF.

There are a few counts of this clone. The V gene is TRBV19, the J gene TRBJ1-2; TRBD1 agrees at 8 bases. Per the germline V gene, CDR1 is LNHDA and CDR2 is SQIVND (reference sequence). The CDR3 is 16 residues long. J was trimmed by 4 bases and V by 5 bases; bases with no gene match: 12. The CDR3 DNA follows: TGTGCCAGTAGTTCCTCCCGGACAGGGTACGGCTATGGCTACACCTTC. Translating gives CASSSSRTGYGYGYTF. The full variable domain, its missing parts supplied by reference TRBV19 and TRBJ1-2, is DGGITQSPKYLFRKEGQNVTLSCEQNLNHDAMYWYRQDPGQGLRLIYYSQIVNDFQKGDIAEGYSVSREKKESFPLTVTSAQKNPTAFYLCASSSSRTGYGYGYTFGSGTRLTVV.

This clone was observed a few times. This rearrangement joins TRBV7-2 to TRBJ1-6; D ambiguous. The CDR3 length is 12 residues. CDR1 is SGHTA, CDR2 FQGNSA, per germline. V was clipped by 3 bases and J by 11 bases, with 8 bases between them. In DNA form, the CDR3 reads TGTGCCAGCAGCTTGATCCCGGCACCCCTCCACTTT. Its translation: CASSLIPAPLHF. The full variable domain, completed using reference TRBV7-2 and TRBJ1-6, is GAGVSQSPSNKVTEKGKDVELRCDPISGHTALYWYRQSLGQGLEFLIYFQGNSAPDKSGLPSDRFSAERTGGSVSTLTIQRTQQEDSAVYLCASSLIPAPLHFGNGTRLTVT.

The chain uses TRBV18 and TRBJ1-1, with TRBD1 matching 9 bases. V trimming: 3 bases; J trimming: 2 bases; junction bases outside the gene matches: 4. Germline loops: CDR1 KGHSH, CDR2 LQKENI. The CDR3 is 15 amino acids. Here the CDR3 reads CASSPETGGNTEAFF. CDR3 DNA sequence: TGTGCCAGCTCACCCGAGACAGGGGGTAACACTGAAGCTTTCTTT. Using reference TRBV18 and TRBJ1-1 for the parts outside the CDR3, the full variable domain is NAGVMQNPRHLVRRRGQEARLRCSPMKGHSHVYWYRQLPEEGLKFMVYLQKENIIDESGMPKERFSAEFPKEGPSILRIQQVVRGDSAAYFCASSPETGGNTEAFFGQGTRLTVV.

V and J are TRBV9 and TRBJ1-3; perhaps TRBD1 as D (5 bases). CDR3 length: 19 amino acids. With 3 bases removed from V and 4 bases from J, the gap between germline ends came to 26 bases. Germline values: CDR1 SGDLS, CDR2 YYNGEE. The CDR3, as DNA: TGTGCCAGCAGCGCCCCCTCGGCGGCCTCCCGGGGGTCCGGAAACACCATATATTTT. Residues: CASSAPSAASRGSGNTIYF.